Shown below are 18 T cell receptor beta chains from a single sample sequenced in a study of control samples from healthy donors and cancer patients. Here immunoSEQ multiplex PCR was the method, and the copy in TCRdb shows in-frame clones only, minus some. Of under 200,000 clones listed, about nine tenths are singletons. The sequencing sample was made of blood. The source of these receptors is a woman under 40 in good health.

The CDR3 DNA sequence: TGTGCCAGCAGTCGAGGGACAGACCAAGAGACCCAGTACTTC. Translating it yields CASSRGTDQETQYF. The rearrangement joins TRBV6-6 to TRBJ2-5, with 7 bases lining up with TRBD1. Germline V CDR1 and CDR2: MNHNY, SVGAGI (reference sequence). There are 14 residues in the CDR3. Losses at the gene ends were 5 bases for V and 0 bases for J; bases not matched to a gene: 3.

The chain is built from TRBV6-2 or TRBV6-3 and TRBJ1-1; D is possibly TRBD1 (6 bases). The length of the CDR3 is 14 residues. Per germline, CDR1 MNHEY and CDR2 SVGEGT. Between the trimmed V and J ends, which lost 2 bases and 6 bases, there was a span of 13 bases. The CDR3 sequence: CASSYGGPVAEAFF. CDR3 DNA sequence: TGTGCCAGCAGTTACGGGGGGCCGGTCGCTGAAGCTTTCTTT.

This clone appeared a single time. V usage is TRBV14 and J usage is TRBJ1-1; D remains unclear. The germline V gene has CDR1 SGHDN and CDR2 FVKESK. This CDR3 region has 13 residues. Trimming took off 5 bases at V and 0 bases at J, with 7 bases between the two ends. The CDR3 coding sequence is TGTGCCAGCAGCGAATACATGAACACTGAAGCTTTCTTT. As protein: CASSEYMNTEAFF.

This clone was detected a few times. The CDR3 DNA reads as TGTGCCAGCAGTCCCCACAGGGGGCAGTTCTTC. This encodes CASSPHRGQFF. V and J are TRBV2 and TRBJ2-1; 7 nucleotides line up with TRBD1. The CDR3 has 11 amino acids. In germline, CDR1 is SNHLY, CDR2 FYNNEI. The V gene end was trimmed by 5 bases and the J gene end by 12 bases; junction bases not matched to a gene: 4.

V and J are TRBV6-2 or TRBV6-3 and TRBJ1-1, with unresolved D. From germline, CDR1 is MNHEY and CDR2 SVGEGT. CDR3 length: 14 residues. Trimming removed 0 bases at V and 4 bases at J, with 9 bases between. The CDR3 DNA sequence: TGTGCCAGCAGTTACTCCGGGGAGGGCACTGAAGCTTTCTTT. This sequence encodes CASSYSGEGTEAFF.

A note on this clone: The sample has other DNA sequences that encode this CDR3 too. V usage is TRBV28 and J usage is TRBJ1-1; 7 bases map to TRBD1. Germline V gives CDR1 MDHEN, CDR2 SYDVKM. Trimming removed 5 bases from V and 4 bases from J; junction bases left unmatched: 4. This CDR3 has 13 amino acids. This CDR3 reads CASSPDRVTEAFF. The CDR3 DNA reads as TGTGCCAGCAGTCCCGACAGGGTCACTGAAGCTTTCTTT.

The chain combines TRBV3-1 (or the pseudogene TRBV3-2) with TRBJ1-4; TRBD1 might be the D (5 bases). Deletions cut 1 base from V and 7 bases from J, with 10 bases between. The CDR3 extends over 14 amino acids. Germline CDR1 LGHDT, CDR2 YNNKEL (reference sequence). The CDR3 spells CASSQGGFGEKLFF. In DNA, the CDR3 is TGTGCCAGCAGCCAAGGGGGCTTCGGTGAAAAACTGTTTTTT.

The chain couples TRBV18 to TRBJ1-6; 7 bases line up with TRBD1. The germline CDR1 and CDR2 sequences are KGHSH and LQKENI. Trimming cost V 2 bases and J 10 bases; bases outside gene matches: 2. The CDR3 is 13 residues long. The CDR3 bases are TGTGCCAGCTCACCAGACAGGGAATCACCCCTCCACTTT. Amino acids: CASSPDRESPLHF.

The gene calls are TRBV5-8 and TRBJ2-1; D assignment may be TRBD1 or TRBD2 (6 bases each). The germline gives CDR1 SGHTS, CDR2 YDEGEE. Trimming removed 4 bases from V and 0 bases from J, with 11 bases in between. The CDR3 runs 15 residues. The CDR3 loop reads CASSRRGSSYNEQFF. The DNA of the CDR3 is TGTGCCAGCAGCCGGAGGGGGTCCTCCTACAATGAGCAGTTCTTC.

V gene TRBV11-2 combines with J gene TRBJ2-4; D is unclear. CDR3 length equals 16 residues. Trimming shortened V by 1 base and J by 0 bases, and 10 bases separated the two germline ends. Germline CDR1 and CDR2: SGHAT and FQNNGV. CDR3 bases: TGTGCCAGCAGCTTAGGAGTAAACCTAGCCAAAAACATTCAGTACTTC. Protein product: CASSLGVNLAKNIQYF.

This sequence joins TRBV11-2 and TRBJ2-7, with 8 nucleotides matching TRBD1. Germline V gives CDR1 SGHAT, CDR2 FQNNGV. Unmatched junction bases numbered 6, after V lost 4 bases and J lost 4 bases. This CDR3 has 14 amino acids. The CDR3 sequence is CASSSRDRYYEQYF. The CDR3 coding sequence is TGTGCCAGCAGCTCGCGGGACAGGTATTACGAGCAGTACTTC.

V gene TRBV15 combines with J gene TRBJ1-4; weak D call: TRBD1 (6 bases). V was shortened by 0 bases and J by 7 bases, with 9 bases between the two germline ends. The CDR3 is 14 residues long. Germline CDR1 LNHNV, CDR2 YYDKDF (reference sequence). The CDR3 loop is CATSRDPGAEKLFF. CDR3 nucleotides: TGTGCCACCAGCAGAGATCCGGGGGCTGAAAAACTGTTTTTT.

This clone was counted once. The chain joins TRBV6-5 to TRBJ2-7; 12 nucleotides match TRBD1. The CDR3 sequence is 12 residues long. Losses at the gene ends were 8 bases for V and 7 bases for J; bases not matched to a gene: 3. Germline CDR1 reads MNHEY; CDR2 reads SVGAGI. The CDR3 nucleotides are TGTGCCAGCGGGGACAGGGGGCTTGAGCAGTACTTC. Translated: CASGDRGLEQYF.

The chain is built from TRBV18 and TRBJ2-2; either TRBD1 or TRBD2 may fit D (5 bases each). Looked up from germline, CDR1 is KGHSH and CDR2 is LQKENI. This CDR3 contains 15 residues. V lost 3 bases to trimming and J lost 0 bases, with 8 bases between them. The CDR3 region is CASSPGTPNTGELFF. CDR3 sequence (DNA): TGTGCCAGCTCACCCGGGACCCCGAACACCGGGGAGCTGTTTTTT.

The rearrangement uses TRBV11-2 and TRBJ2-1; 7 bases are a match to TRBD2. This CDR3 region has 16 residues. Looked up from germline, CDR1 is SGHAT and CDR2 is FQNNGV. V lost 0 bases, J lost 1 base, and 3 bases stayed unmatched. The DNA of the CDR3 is TGTGCCAGCAGCTTAGAAGCTAGCGGTTCCTACAATGAGCAGTTCTTC. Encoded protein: CASSLEASGSYNEQFF.

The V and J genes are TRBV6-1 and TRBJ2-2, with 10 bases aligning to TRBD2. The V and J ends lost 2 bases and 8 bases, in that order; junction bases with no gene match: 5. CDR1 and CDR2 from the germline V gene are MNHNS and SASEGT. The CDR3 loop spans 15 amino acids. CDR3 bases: TGTGCCAGCAGTGAAATAGCGGGGGGTGCGGGGGAGCTGTTTTTT. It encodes CASSEIAGGAGELFF.

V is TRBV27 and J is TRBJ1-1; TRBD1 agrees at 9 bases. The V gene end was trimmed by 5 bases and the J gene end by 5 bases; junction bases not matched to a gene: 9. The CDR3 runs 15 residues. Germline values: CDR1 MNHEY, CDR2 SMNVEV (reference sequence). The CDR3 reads CASSVPGQGRTEAFF. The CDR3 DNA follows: TGTGCCAGCAGTGTACCGGGACAGGGTAGGACTGAAGCTTTCTTT.

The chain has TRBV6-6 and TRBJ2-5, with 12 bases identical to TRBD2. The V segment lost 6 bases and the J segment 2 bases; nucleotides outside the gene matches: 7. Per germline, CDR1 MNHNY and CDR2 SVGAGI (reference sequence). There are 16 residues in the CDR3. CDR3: CASSRTSGGLQETQYF. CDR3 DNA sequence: TGTGCCAGCAGCCGTACTAGCGGGGGGCTGCAAGAGACCCAGTACTTC.